Listed below are T cell receptor beta chains from one sample, sequenced in a study of cytomegalovirus exposure and HLA in healthy donors. Measured with immunoSEQ multiplex PCR; TCRdb has only the in-frame clones, and not every one. The data hold approximately 85,000 clones, with roughly 58% observed a single time. The material sequenced was PBMCs. The receptors were gathered from a woman under 40 in good health and CMV-seropositive. The CDR3 runs from the conserved cysteine through the conserved F or W. D genes are given only for firm matches. Clone size is stated in some rows and not others, as once, few, many or a class when expanded.

abundance	v_gene	j_gene	len	d_gene	CDR3aa	CDR3nt
-	TRBV28	TRBJ2-1	15	TRBD2	CASSEGGGAYNEQFF	TGTGCCAGCAGTGAGGGCGGGGGGGCCTACAATGAGCAGTTCTTC
-	TRBV5-5	TRBJ1-2	17	-	CASSQPGGGSENYGYTF	TGTGCCAGCAGCCAACCGGGGGGGGGCTCCGAAAACTATGGCTACACCTTC
few	TRBV18	TRBJ2-7	13	-	CASSPTRGNEQYF	TGTGCCAGCTCACCCACCAGGGGAAACGAGCAGTACTTC
-	TRBV7-6	TRBJ2-1	15	-	CASSPLGSSYNEQFF	TGTGCCAGCAGCCCTCTCGGTAGCTCCTACAATGAGCAGTTCTTC
few	TRBV7-9	TRBJ1-2	13	TRBD1	CASSLGTGNGYTF	TGTGCCAGCAGCTTAGGGACAGGGAATGGCTACACCTTC
-	TRBV6-1	TRBJ1-5	13	-	CASSDRGNQPQHF	TGTGCCAGCAGTGACAGGGGCAATCAGCCCCAGCATTTT
-	TRBV4-3	TRBJ1-4	16	-	CASSQGLGRANEKLFF	TGCGCCAGCAGCCAAGGATTAGGCAGGGCTAATGAAAAACTGTTTTTT
-	TRBV7-9	TRBJ2-7	12	-	CSSGTPAYEQYF	TGTTCCTCCGGGACACCGGCCTACGAGCAGTACTTC
once	TRBV19	TRBJ2-1	15	TRBD2	CASSSTIRLAGEQFF	TGTGCCAGTAGTTCCACCATTCGACTAGCTGGGGAGCAGTTCTTC
-	TRBV11-2	TRBJ2-6	15	-	CASSLVDTGANVLTF	TGTGCCAGCAGCTTAGTGGACACTGGGGCCAACGTCCTGACTTTC
-	TRBV29-1	TRBJ1-4	13	TRBD1	CSVGTGTAEKLFF	TGCAGCGTCGGTACAGGGACAGCGGAAAAACTGTTTTTT
few	TRBV18	TRBJ2-5	13	-	CASSPTAQETQYF	TGTGCCAGCTCACCGACAGCCCAAGAGACCCAGTACTTC
-	TRBV19	TRBJ1-2	13	TRBD1	CATDRGNNYGYTF	TGTGCCACCGACAGGGGTAATAACTATGGCTACACCTTC
-	TRBV12-5	TRBJ2-7	14	TRBD2	CASANSGSSYEQYF	TGTGCTAGTGCCAATAGCGGGTCCTCCTACGAGCAGTACTTC
-	TRBV7-9	TRBJ1-1	15	-	CASSLAGGLNTEAFF	TGTGCCAGCAGCTTAGCAGGCGGCTTGAACACTGAAGCTTTCTTT
-	TRBV6-5	TRBJ2-3	13	-	CASSYSGRDTQYF	TGTGCCAGCAGTTACTCTGGCCGAGATACGCAGTATTTT
few	TRBV2	TRBJ1-4	13	TRBD1	CASSRDSNEKLFF	TGTGCCAGCAGTAGGGACAGTAATGAAAAACTGTTTTTT
-	TRBV15	TRBJ2-7	15	-	CATSRHPTIGGEQYF	TGTGCCACCAGCAGACACCCGACGATTGGAGGCGAGCAGTACTTC
-	TRBV28	TRBJ2-7	11	-	CASTSSYEQYF	TGTGCCAGCACCAGCTCCTACGAGCAGTACTTC
-	TRBV7-2	TRBJ1-6	13	-	CASSLVLNSPLHF	TGTGCCAGCAGCTTAGTTCTGAATTCACCCCTCCACTTT
few	TRBV18	TRBJ2-3	14	TRBD2	CASSPVGGADTQYF	TGTGCCAGCTCACCGGTGGGAGGGGCAGATACGCAGTATTTT
-	TRBV12-5	TRBJ1-1	15	-	CASGPGQIMNTEAFF	TGTGCTAGTGGTCCCGGACAGATTATGAACACTGAAGCTTTCTTT
-	TRBV10-3	TRBJ2-3	15	-	CAISSGLSSTDTQYF	TGTGCCATCAGTTCCGGACTATCTAGCACAGATACGCAGTATTTT
-	TRBV7-2	TRBJ2-5	15	-	CASSLLGGPQETQYF	TGTGCCAGCAGCTTACTCGGGGGGCCGCAAGAGACCCAGTACTTC
-	TRBV7-6	TRBJ2-5	15	TRBD2	CASSPVTSGRETQYF	TGTGCCAGCAGCCCGGTAACTAGCGGACGGGAGACCCAGTACTTC
-	TRBV6-6	TRBJ2-2	16	-	CASSFHRATNTGELFF	TGTGCCAGCAGTTTCCACAGGGCTACAAACACCGGGGAGCTGTTTTTT
-	TRBV28	TRBJ1-2	13	-	CASSLGLNYGYTF	TGTGCCAGCAGCCTGGGACTCAACTATGGCTACACCTTC
-	TRBV19	TRBJ2-1	16	TRBD2	CASSSPGLAYNNEQFF	TGTGCCAGTAGTTCACCGGGACTAGCGTATAACAATGAGCAGTTCTTC
-	TRBV7-8	TRBJ2-5	14	TRBD2	CASSLSRGVETQYF	TGTGCCAGCAGCTTATCCCGGGGGGTAGAGACCCAGTACTTC
-	TRBV10-2	TRBJ2-2	14	-	CASSEGLAVGELFF	TGCGCCAGCAGTGAGGGTCTAGCAGTCGGGGAGCTGTTTTTT
-	TRBV19	TRBJ2-7	13	-	CASSHQGSYEQYF	TGTGCCAGTAGTCATCAGGGGTCCTACGAGCAGTACTTC
-	TRBV5-5	TRBJ2-7	14	TRBD1	CASRRTGDFYEQYF	TGTGCCAGCAGGAGGACAGGGGATTTCTACGAGCAGTACTTC
-	TRBV7-9	TRBJ2-3	15	TRBD2	CASSPGLAGGDTQYF	TGTGCCAGCAGTCCCGGACTAGCGGGAGGGGATACGCAGTATTTT
-	TRBV28	TRBJ1-5	15	TRBD1	CASSPLDRANQPQHF	TGTGCCAGCAGCCCTCTGGACAGGGCCAATCAGCCCCAGCATTTT
few	TRBV9	TRBJ1-6	15	-	CASSARGYGNSPLHF	TGTGCCAGCAGCGCGCGGGGATACGGTAATTCACCCCTCCACTTT
few	TRBV7-2	TRBJ1-6	14	TRBD1	CASSFGQGPSPLHF	TGTGCCAGCAGCTTTGGACAGGGACCCTCACCCCTCCACTTT